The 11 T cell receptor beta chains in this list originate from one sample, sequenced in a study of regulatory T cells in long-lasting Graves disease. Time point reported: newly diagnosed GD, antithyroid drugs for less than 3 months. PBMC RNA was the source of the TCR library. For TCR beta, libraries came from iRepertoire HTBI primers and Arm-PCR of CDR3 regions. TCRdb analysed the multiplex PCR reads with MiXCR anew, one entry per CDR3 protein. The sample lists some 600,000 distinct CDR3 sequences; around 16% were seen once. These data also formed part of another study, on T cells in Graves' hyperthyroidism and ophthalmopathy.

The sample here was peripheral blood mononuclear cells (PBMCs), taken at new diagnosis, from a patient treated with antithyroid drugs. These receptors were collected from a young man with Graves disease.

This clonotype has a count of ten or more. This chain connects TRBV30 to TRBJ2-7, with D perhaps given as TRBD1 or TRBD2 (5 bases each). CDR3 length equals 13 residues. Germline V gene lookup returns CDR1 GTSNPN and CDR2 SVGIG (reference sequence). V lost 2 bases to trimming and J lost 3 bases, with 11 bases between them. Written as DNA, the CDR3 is TGTGCCTGGAGTTTGTCTGGGGGCTACGAGCAGTACTTC. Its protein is CAWSLSGGYEQYF. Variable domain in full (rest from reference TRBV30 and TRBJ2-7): SQTIHQWPATLVQPVGSPLSLECTVEGTSNPNLYWYRQAAGRGLQLLFYSVGIGQISSEVPQNLSASRPQDRQFILSSKKLLLSDSGFYLCAWSLSGGYEQYFGPGTRLTVT.

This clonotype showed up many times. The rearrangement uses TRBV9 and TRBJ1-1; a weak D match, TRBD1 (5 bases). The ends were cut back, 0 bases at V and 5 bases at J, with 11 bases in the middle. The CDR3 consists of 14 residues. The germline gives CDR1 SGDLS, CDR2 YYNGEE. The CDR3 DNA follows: TGTGCCAGCAGCGTAGGGTCAGGGTCTACTGAAGCTTTCTTT. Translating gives CASSVGSGSTEAFF. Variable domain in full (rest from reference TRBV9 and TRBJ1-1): DSGVTQTPKHLITATGQRVTLRCSPRSGDLSVYWYQQSLDQGLQFLIQYYNGEERAKGNILERFSAQQFPDLHSELNLSSLELGDSALYFCASSVGSGSTEAFFGQGTRLTVV.

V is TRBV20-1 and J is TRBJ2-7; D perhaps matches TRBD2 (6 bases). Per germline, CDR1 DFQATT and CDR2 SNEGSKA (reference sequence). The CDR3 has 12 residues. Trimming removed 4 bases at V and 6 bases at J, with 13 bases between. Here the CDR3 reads CSATGTPLEQYF. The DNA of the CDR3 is TGCAGTGCTACTGGGACTCCGCTCGAGCAGTACTTC.

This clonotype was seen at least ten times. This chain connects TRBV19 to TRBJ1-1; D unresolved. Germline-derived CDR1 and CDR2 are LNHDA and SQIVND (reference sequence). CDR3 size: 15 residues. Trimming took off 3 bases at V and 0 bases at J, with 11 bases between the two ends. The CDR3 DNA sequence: TGTGCCAGTAGTATGTTTAAGGGCTTGAACACTGAAGCTTTCTTT. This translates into CASSMFKGLNTEAFF.

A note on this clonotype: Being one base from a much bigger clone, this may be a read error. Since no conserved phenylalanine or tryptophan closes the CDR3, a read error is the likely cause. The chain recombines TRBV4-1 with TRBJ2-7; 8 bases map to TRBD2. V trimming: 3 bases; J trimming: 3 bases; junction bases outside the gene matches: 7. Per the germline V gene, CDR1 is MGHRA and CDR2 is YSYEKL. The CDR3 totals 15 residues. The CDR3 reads CASSHPTSGDYEQYS. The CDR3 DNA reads TGCGCCAGCAGCCACCCAACTAGCGGCGACTACGAGCAGTACTCC.

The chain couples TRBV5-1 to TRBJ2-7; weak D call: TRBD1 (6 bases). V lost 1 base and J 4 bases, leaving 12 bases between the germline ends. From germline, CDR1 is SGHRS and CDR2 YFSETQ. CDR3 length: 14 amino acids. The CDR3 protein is CASSLFGQIYEQYF. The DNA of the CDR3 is TGCGCCAGCAGCTTGTTCGGACAGATATACGAGCAGTACTTC.

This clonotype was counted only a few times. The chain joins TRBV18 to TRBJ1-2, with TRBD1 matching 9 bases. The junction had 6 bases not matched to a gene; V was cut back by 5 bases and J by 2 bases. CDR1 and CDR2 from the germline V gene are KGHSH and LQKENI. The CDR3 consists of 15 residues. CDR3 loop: CASSSGQGGNYGYTF. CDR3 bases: TGTGCCAGCTCATCGGGACAGGGTGGGAACTATGGCTACACCTTC.

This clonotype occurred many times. The CDR3 region is CASSITGAGYEQYF. In DNA, the CDR3 is TGTGCCAGCAGCATCACAGGGGCGGGCTACGAGCAGTACTTC. The genes are TRBV12-3 or TRBV12-4 and TRBJ2-7; 7 positions match TRBD1. The CDR3 extends over 14 amino acids. The V and J ends lost 6 bases and 3 bases, in that order; junction bases with no gene match: 8.

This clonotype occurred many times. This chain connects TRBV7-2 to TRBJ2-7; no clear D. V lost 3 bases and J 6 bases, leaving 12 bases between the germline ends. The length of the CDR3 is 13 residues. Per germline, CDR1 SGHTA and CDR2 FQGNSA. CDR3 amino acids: CASSFQVRAEQYF. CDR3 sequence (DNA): TGTGCCAGCAGCTTTCAGGTCCGCGCCGAGCAGTACTTC.

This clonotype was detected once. The CDR3 sequence: CASSIQGSQGNEKLFF. CDR3 DNA: TGTGCCAGCAGTATACAGGGATCTCAGGGTAATGAAAAACTGTTTTTT. The rearrangement uses TRBV6-1 and TRBJ1-4; TRBD1 is a possible D gene (6 bases). The CDR3 is 16 residues long. The germline V gene encodes CDR1 MNHNS and CDR2 SASEGT. Trimming removed 5 bases from V and 4 bases from J, with 17 bases in between.

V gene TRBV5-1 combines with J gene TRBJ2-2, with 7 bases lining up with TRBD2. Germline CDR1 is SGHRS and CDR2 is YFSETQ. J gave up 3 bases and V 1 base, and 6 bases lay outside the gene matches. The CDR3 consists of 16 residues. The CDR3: CASSLSASGDTGELFF. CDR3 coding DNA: TGCGCCAGCAGCTTGTCTGCTAGCGGAGACACCGGGGAGCTGTTTTTT.